The clone carrying this T cell receptor (beta chain) was counted a single time. What it binds is unknown. The data stem from a study of long-term antiretroviral therapy in people with HIV. The ends lost 1 base at V and 3 bases at J; junction bases unmatched: 7. Per germline, CDR1 SQVTM and CDR2 ANQGSEA. The CDR3 is made up of 16 amino acids. Findings and limits, study-wide: Clones expanded before ART dominated the repertoire at all time points. Repertoires in HIV (unlike those of controls) had narrower CDR3 length ranges.

With survey level as its setting, the immunoSEQ assay was v3.0. TCRdb keeps only in-frame clones here, not all; method: immunoSEQ multiplex PCR. The sample lists about 26,000 clones; around 87% were seen once. The sequenced sample was unsorted PBMCs, obtained 2.7 years after starting antiretroviral therapy. This sequence was found in a man in his forties or fifties with HIV. The V and J genes are TRBV29-1 and TRBJ2-2; 8 bases match TRBD1. The CDR3 bases are TGCAGCGTTGAAGCTTTGGTGACAGGGGACACCGGGGAGCTGTTTTTT. This translates into CSVEALVTGDTGELFF.